A selection of T cell receptor beta chains follows, all from one sample in a study of T-cell reconstitution after alpha-beta-depleted transplantation in children. TCRdb reprocessed the PCR reads with MiXCR, giving one entry per CDR3 protein. The profile shows 600,000 to 800,000 distinct CDR3 sequences, roughly 14% of them singletons. The material sequenced was PBMCs, taken before TCRalphabeta/CD19-depleted stem cell transplant. The receptor source for this set is a girl between 2 and 10 years old with congenital amegakaryocytic thrombocytopenia, due to receive a stem cell transplant. The CDR3 runs from the conserved cysteine through the conserved F or W. D genes are given only for firm matches. Where a row states a size, it is once, few, many or the class of an expanded clone; other rows omit it.

TRBV9	once	15	TRBJ2-7	.	TGTGCCAGCAGCCCGGGACGGGAGTATCTCTACGAGCAGTACTTC	CASSPGREYLYEQYF
TRBV5-1	few	16	TRBJ1-1	.	TGCGCCAGCAGCTTGGCCGTTTCAGGGGCCCACACTGAAGCTTTCTTT	CASSLAVSGAHTEAFF
TRBV28	.	14	TRBJ2-7	.	TGTGCCAGCAGTTTTTTTGGACGCGCCTACGAGCAGTACTTC	CASSFFGRAYEQYF
TRBV6-6	many	13	TRBJ1-5	.	TGTGCCAGCACCCTCCGGGTTTATCAGCCCCAGCATTTT	CASTLRVYQPQHF
TRBV6-5	.	13	TRBJ2-5	.	TGTGCCAGCAGTCCCTCGGCGGGGGAGACCCAGTACTTC	CASSPSAGETQYF
TRBV27	many	16	TRBJ2-7	.	.	CASSLERDRGIHEQYF
TRBV6-5	many	15	TRBJ2-1	.	TGTGCCAGCAGTCGGCCTACTAGAGAGTACAATGAGCAGTTCTTC	CASSRPTREYNEQFF
TRBV5-1	few	12	TRBJ2-5	.	TGCGCCAGCAGAATGGGACAAGAGACCCAGTACTTC	CASRMGQETQYF
TRBV20-1	many	19	TRBJ2-4	TRBD2	TGCAGTGCTAGAGAGGGGGGGGGTAAACTCGTGGTTGGCAAAAACATTCAGTACTTC	CSAREGGGKLVVGKNIQYF
TRBV5-1	many	18	TRBJ1-4	TRBD1	TGCGCCAGCAGCCTGACGGGACAGGGGGCCCTCGGGCATGAAAAACTGTTTTTT	CASSLTGQGALGHEKLFF
TRBV20-1	many	13	TRBJ1-1	.	TGCAGTGCAAGCCAGGGATGGATCACTGAAGCTTTCTTT	CSASQGWITEAFF
TRBV11-2	few	15	TRBJ2-3	TRBD2	TGTGCCAGCAGCCCGTCTGCGGGGGGTGAGGGAACGCAGTATTTT	CASSPSAGGEGTQYF
TRBV7-2	.	15	TRBJ2-5	.	TGTGCCAGCAGCTTAAGCCGGACTTTGGGGGAGACCCAGTACTTC	CASSLSRTLGETQYF
TRBV12-5	.	15	TRBJ2-1	.	TGTGCTAGTGGTCAGTCTCGAAAACCCTACAATGAGCAGTTCTTC	CASGQSRKPYNEQFF
TRBV12-3/TRBV12-4	many	18	TRBJ1-3	.	TGTGCCAGCAGTTCCGGGATTCCGAATCTTAGCTCTGGAAACACCATATATTTT	CASSSGIPNLSSGNTIYF
TRBV20-1	.	12	TRBJ2-7	.	TGCAGTGGAAGTAGGGAGCCCTACGAGCAGTACTTC	CSGSREPYEQYF
TRBV7-6	few	12	TRBJ2-7	.	TGTGCCAGCAGCATGACTAGAAACGAGCAGTACTTC	CASSMTRNEQYF
TRBV20-1	many	14	TRBJ1-4	TRBD1	TGCAGTGCTAGAGAGGGACAGGGAGGTGAAAAACTGTTTTTT	CSAREGQGGEKLFF
TRBV5-1	many	16	TRBJ2-3	.	TGCGCCAGCAGCAGGACCGGGACACCTAGAGTAGATACGCAGTATTTT	CASSRTGTPRVDTQYF
TRBV10-3	few	14	TRBJ2-1	.	TGTGCCATCAGTGACTCCCGGGGGATATACGAGCAGTTCTTC	CAISDSRGIYEQFF
TRBV28	.	11	TRBJ1-5	.	TGTGCCAGCAGGGACAATCAGCCCCAGCATTTT	CASRDNQPQHF
TRBV14	few	15	TRBJ2-1	.	TGTGCCAGCAGCCAAGACGGGGCTACCTACAATGAGCAGTTCTTC	CASSQDGATYNEQFF
TRBV20-1	many	14	TRBJ2-3	TRBD2	TGCAGTGCTAGACCAGCGGGGGGCACAGATACGCAGTATTTT	CSARPAGGTDTQYF
TRBV7-6	few	15	TRBJ2-7	TRBD2	TGTGCCAGCAGCTCCGGACTAGCGGGAACTGGAGAGCAGTACTTC	CASSSGLAGTGEQYF
TRBV15	.	15	TRBJ1-5	.	TGTGCCACCAGCAGAGCGGGCCCTGCGAATCAGCCCCAGCATTTT	CATSRAGPANQPQHF
TRBV12-3/TRBV12-4	.	14	TRBJ2-3	.	TGTGCCCGCAGTCCGGGACACCTTGCAGATACGCAGTATTTT	CARSPGHLADTQYF
TRBV6-5	many	14	TRBJ2-3	TRBD1	TGTGCCAGCAGTTGGGTGACAGGGTCTGATTTTGTGTATTTT	CASSWVTGSDFVYF
TRBV7-8	.	15	TRBJ1-2	.	TGTGCCAGCAGCTTAGCGAGGGGTTTCTCTTATGGCTACACCTTC	CASSLARGFSYGYTF
TRBV28	many	16	TRBJ2-2	TRBD2	TGTGCCAGCAGAGTAGTGACTAGCGGAGACACCGGGGAGCTGTTTTTT	CASRVVTSGDTGELFF
TRBV28	few	12	TRBJ2-1	.	TGTGCCAGCAGTTTCGAAACCGGGACGATGTTCTTC	CASSFETGTMFF
TRBV24-1	few	15	TRBJ2-2	.	TGTGCCACCAGTGGGGGCAGAAGAAACACCGGGGAGCTGTTTTTT	CATSGGRRNTGELFF
TRBV20-1	few	14	TRBJ2-7	TRBD2	TGCAGCGCAACTAGCGGGAGGGCTAGGGGAGAGCAGTACTTC	CSATSGRARGEQYF
TRBV28	many	13	TRBJ2-7	.	TGTGCCAGCAGTCTCCCTTCTCACTACGAGCAGTACTTC	CASSLPSHYEQYF
TRBV12-3/TRBV12-4	.	15	TRBJ2-7	.	TGTGCCAGCAGTTTTTGGGGGTCCGGGCTTGAAGAGCAGTACTTC	CASSFWGSGLEEQYF
TRBV15	many	13	TRBJ1-4	.	TGTGCCACCAGCAGAGTTGGGAGTGAAAAACTGTTTTTT	CATSRVGSEKLFF
TRBV5-1	many	15	TRBJ1-2	.	TGCGCCAGCAGCTGGGAGGACGGCCGATTGGAAGGCTACACCTTC	CASSWEDGRLEGYTF
TRBV12-3/TRBV12-4	many	12	TRBJ2-7	.	TGTGCCAGCAGTTTAGGGCGCGTGACACCGTACTTC	CASSLGRVTPYF
TRBV5-1	few	16	TRBJ2-7	.	TGCGCCAGCAGCTTGGGGGGTCGGGGACCCTCCTACGAGCAGTACTTC	CASSLGGRGPSYEQYF
TRBV5-1	many	15	TRBJ2-6	.	TGTGCCAGCAGTTCTACAGGCTCTGGGGCCAACGTCCTGACTTTC	CASSSTGSGANVLTF
TRBV7-9	.	14	TRBJ2-7	TRBD2	TGTGCCAGCAGCGATAGCGGGAGTAGCTACGAGCAGTACTTC	CASSDSGSSYEQYF
TRBV5-4	few	15	TRBJ2-5	.	TGTGCCAGCAGCTTGGGAGGGGCTCGGCAAGAGACCCAGTACTTC	CASSLGGARQETQYF
TRBV6-1	many	14	TRBJ1-1	.	TGTGCCAGCACCCTTCGGGGGCGCGGAGTCGGAGCTTTCTTT	CASTLRGRGVGAFF
TRBV7-8	.	14	TRBJ2-2	.	TGTGCCAGCAGCGTAGCTGTGACCACCGGGGAGCTGTTTTTT	CASSVAVTTGELFF
TRBV7-3	few	13	TRBJ2-3	.	TGTGCCAGCAGCTCCCGCATCACAGATACGCAGTATTTT	CASSSRITDTQYF
TRBV7-3	many	17	TRBJ1-5	TRBD1	TGTGCCAGCAGCGACAAAGGGGGCTGGCATGGCAATCAGCCCCAGCATTTT	CASSDKGGWHGNQPQHF
TRBV10-3	many	14	TRBJ2-1	TRBD2	TGTGCCATGGCTAGCGGGAGTGAGTACAATGAGCAGTTCTTC	CAMASGSEYNEQFF
TRBV7-2	.	15	TRBJ2-7	.	TGTGCCAGCAGCTTAGGCGGAGGGGGGAGGTACGAGCAGTACTTC	CASSLGGGGRYEQYF